The rows below give T cell receptor beta chains drawn from one sample of a study of OX40 agonist ivuxolimab in advanced cancers. Data came from immunoSEQ multiplex PCR; TCRdb stores just in-frame clones and leaves some out. The top ten clones hold around 0.85% of a sample with approximately 100,000 clones, roughly 89% of them seen once. Sequenced here: CD4+ or CD8+ T cells sorted from blood, sampled in a trial of the OX40 agonist ivuxolimab. The receptors originated from an adult with an advanced solid tumor such as melanoma, head and neck, liver or kidney cancer. Each CDR3 is given with its conserved first and last residue. Fields, in order: D gene, V gene, CDR3 length, J gene, clone size, CDR3 protein, CDR3 DNA. The D gene is left open where the match is weak. Only part of the rows carry a size: once, few, many, or a class if the clone is expanded.

-,TRBV7-2,15,TRBJ1-6,-,CASSSRGGNNSPLHF,TGTGCCAGCAGCTCCAGAGGGGGAAATAATTCACCCCTCCACTTT
-,TRBV2,14,TRBJ1-3,once,CASNSFSSGNTIYF,TGTGCCAGCAATAGTTTCAGCTCTGGAAACACCATATATTTT
TRBD2,TRBV6-1,15,TRBJ2-5,once,CASSEPSGVRETQYF,TGTGCCAGCAGTGAGCCTAGCGGGGTTAGGGAGACCCAGTACTTC
TRBD1,TRBV28,13,TRBJ1-2,-,CASSRGQGGSYTF,TGTGCCAGCAGCCGCGGACAGGGGGGGAGCTACACCTTC
-,TRBV7-7,16,TRBJ1-4,-,CASSFGLGLGVEKLFF,TGTGCTAGCAGCTTTGGATTAGGGCTGGGGGTCGAAAAACTGTTTTTT
TRBD2,TRBV19,14,TRBJ2-3,-,CASVARGTQDTQYF,TGTGCCAGTGTTGCGCGGGGGACCCAAGATACGCAGTATTTT
-,TRBV5-1,15,TRBJ2-1,-,CASSLLDSSYNEQFF,TGCGCCAGCAGCTTGTTAGACAGCTCCTACAATGAGCAGTTCTTC
-,TRBV6-1,13,TRBJ2-7,-,CASISRDGYEQYF,TGTGCCAGCATCAGCAGGGACGGCTACGAGCAGTACTTC
-,TRBV30,13,TRBJ2-3,-,CAWSPTGSGSQYF,TGTGCCTGGAGTCCGACAGGTTCAGGGTCGCAGTATTTT
-,TRBV28,14,TRBJ1-5,-,CASTEQDSNQPQHF,TGTGCCAGCACGGAGCAGGATAGCAATCAGCCCCAGCATTTT
-,TRBV5-1,14,TRBJ2-7,-,CASSSRTDVGEQYF,TGCGCCAGCAGCTCTCGGACAGACGTTGGAGAGCAGTACTTC
-,TRBV20-1,11,TRBJ2-1,-,CSARKVNEQFF,TGCAGTGCTAGAAAGGTGAATGAGCAGTTCTTC
-,TRBV28,11,TRBJ2-7,-,CASSTLYEQYF,TGTGCCAGCAGTACCCTTTACGAGCAGTACTTC
-,TRBV28,15,TRBJ1-3,once,CASSRHQGNGNTIYF,TGTGCCAGCAGCCGCCATCAGGGGAATGGAAACACCATATATTTT
TRBD1,TRBV28,12,TRBJ2-7,-,CASHGTAYEQYF,TGTGCCAGCCACGGGACAGCCTACGAGCAGTACTTC
TRBD1,TRBV2,15,TRBJ2-7,-,CASSETGTGAYEQYF,TGTGCCAGCAGTGAGACCGGGACAGGGGCATACGAGCAGTACTTC
-,TRBV6-5,13,TRBJ2-1,-,CASSYSRRGGQFF,TGTGCCAGCAGTTACTCGAGAAGAGGTGGGCAGTTCTTC
TRBD1,TRBV7-2,13,TRBJ1-4,-,CASRDRTNEKLFF,TGTGCCAGCAGGGACAGGACTAATGAAAAACTGTTTTTT
TRBD1,TRBV6-6,12,TRBJ2-7,-,CASYGTVYEQYF,TGTGCCAGCTATGGGACAGTTTACGAGCAGTACTTC
-,TRBV9,15,TRBJ1-5,-,CASSLRGDRGEPQHF,TGTGCCAGCAGCCTTCGTGGGGACCGGGGAGAGCCCCAGCATTTT
TRBD2,TRBV4-2,14,TRBJ2-1,-,CASSQGSGDNEQFF,TGTGCCAGCAGCCAGGGTAGCGGGGACAATGAGCAGTTCTTC
TRBD2,TRBV5-1,16,TRBJ2-3,-,CASSSTTSGTRDTQYF,TGCGCCAGCAGCTCTACGACTAGCGGGACTAGAGATACGCAGTATTTT
-,TRBV7-7,14,TRBJ1-3,-,CASSLSRAGNTIYF,TGTGCCAGCAGCTTAAGCAGGGCTGGAAACACCATATATTTT